A single sample gave rise to the 20 T cell receptor beta chains below, sequenced in a study of shared clonotypes between healthy human individuals. TCRdb's table, derived via immunoSEQ multiplex PCR, lists solely in-frame clones and lacks some. This sample carries more than 2,000,000 clones, more than 80% of them seen once, and the ten largest clones take 0.35% to 0.5%. Sequenced input: naive CD4+ T cells from PBMCs. The subset is: CD45RA+ positively selected. These TCRs come from a man aged 18-30 years in good health. Some clones in this sample may be carry-over from other donors' samples.

This sequence joins TRBV19 and TRBJ2-5; 12 nucleotides match TRBD2. The V gene's germline CDR1 is LNHDA and CDR2 SQIVND (reference sequence). With V trimmed by 0 bases and J by 7 bases, 12 bases remained unmatched. This CDR3 comprises 18 residues. The CDR3, as DNA: TGTGCCAGTAGTATAGATCCCAACAGACTAGCGGGAGTCGCGACCCAGTACTTC. Translating gives CASSIDPNRLAGVATQYF.

The V and J genes are TRBV2 and TRBJ2-7; D remains ambiguous. V dropped 11 bases and J dropped 2 bases, with 13 bases sitting between them. Germline V gene sequence: CDR1 SNHLY, CDR2 FYNNEI. The CDR3 covers 12 residues. DNA for the CDR3: TGTGCCGCGTCCCGTGATACCTACGAGCAGTACTTC. This encodes CAASRDTYEQYF. Filled out from reference TRBV2 and TRBJ2-7, the complete variable domain reads EPEVTQTPSHQVTQMGQEVILRCVPISNHLYFYWYRQILGQKVEFLVSFYNNEISEKSEIFDDQFSVERPDGSNFTLKIRSTKLEDSAMYFCAASRDTYEQYFGPGTRLTVT.

The genes are TRBV6-5 and TRBJ2-3, with D perhaps matching TRBD2 (6 bases). CDR3 length: 14 amino acids. Germline CDR1 and CDR2: MNHEY and SVGAGI. Trimming pared 2 bases from V and 2 bases from J, leaving 8 bases between. Here the CDR3 DNA reads TGTGCCAGCAGTTACGGACTATACACAGATACGCAGTATTTT. Its translation: CASSYGLYTDTQYF.

The J gene is TRBJ2-3, the V gene TRBV9, with 13 bases matching TRBD2. CDR1 is SGDLS, CDR2 YYNGEE, per germline. The CDR3 consists of 16 residues. Trimming cost V 4 bases and J 4 bases; bases outside gene matches: 6. The CDR3 DNA reads as TGTGCCAGCAGCTTACGGACTAGCGGGAGCCCAGATACGCAGTATTTT. Residues: CASSLRTSGSPDTQYF.

This clone has a single count. This chain uses TRBV5-1 with TRBJ2-3; TRBD2 aligns across 12 bases. The CDR3 has 16 amino acids. V shed 5 bases, J shed 2 bases, and the junction held 6 bases outside the gene matches. The germline gives CDR1 SGHRS, CDR2 YFSETQ. In nucleotides, the CDR3 is TGCGCCAGCAGGGCAAGGACTAGCGGGGTCACAGATACGCAGTATTTT. It is translated as CASRARTSGVTDTQYF.

The genes are TRBV11-2 and TRBJ1-1, with D hard to call. V dropped 8 bases and J dropped 11 bases, with 15 bases sitting between them. This CDR3 has 11 amino acids. The germline V gene encodes CDR1 SGHAT and CDR2 FQNNGV. This chain's CDR3 is CASSSPRGAFF. The DNA of the CDR3 is TGTGCCAGCTCATCGCCTCGCGGTGCTTTCTTT.

For this clone: The same CDR3 can be traced to other DNA sequences in this sample. The rearrangement links TRBV2 to TRBJ2-7; TRBD2 matches 12 bases. Looked up from germline, CDR1 is SNHLY and CDR2 is FYNNEI. With V trimmed by 8 bases and J by 0 bases, 5 bases remained unmatched. There are 15 residues in the CDR3. For the CDR3, the DNA is TGTGCCAGCGGAAGGACTAGCGGGACCTCCTACGAGCAGTACTTC. Protein product: CASGRTSGTSYEQYF.

The rearrangement links TRBV7-9 to TRBJ2-3, with 7 bases matching TRBD1. The CDR3 loop spans 16 amino acids. Germline CDR1 reads SEHNR; CDR2 reads FQNEAQ (reference sequence). V trimming: 5 bases; J trimming: 7 bases; junction bases outside the gene matches: 15. This chain's CDR3 is CASSPPVRTGPNTQYF. The CDR3 nucleotides read TGTGCCAGCAGCCCCCCCGTCCGGACAGGCCCGAATACGCAGTATTTT.

This clone was detected only once. The chain is built from TRBV2 and TRBJ2-6, with 12 bases lining up with TRBD1. The germline V gene has CDR1 SNHLY and CDR2 FYNNEI. This CDR3 spans 17 amino acids. Trimming removed 6 bases from V and 4 bases from J; junction bases left unmatched: 7. The CDR3 spells CASRAGQGAGGANVLTF. The CDR3 DNA sequence: TGTGCCAGCAGAGCGGGACAGGGGGCCGGAGGGGCCAACGTCCTGACTTTC.

The chain recombines TRBV5-1 with TRBJ2-7; TRBD1 agrees at 7 bases. Germline V gene sequence: CDR1 SGHRS, CDR2 YFSETQ. After removal of 5 bases from V and 3 bases from J, the junction contained 11 bases not matched to a gene. The CDR3 loop spans 15 amino acids. Here the CDR3 DNA reads TGCGCCAGCAGATACGACAGGGTAGGGAACTACGAGCAGTACTTC. This codes for CASRYDRVGNYEQYF.

The CDR3: CASSFSTGGSETQYF. DNA for the CDR3: TGTGCCAGCAGTTTCTCGACAGGGGGATCAGAGACCCAGTACTTC. V gene TRBV28 combines with J gene TRBJ2-5; TRBD1 matches at 9 bases. The CDR3 loop spans 15 amino acids. V lost 3 bases to trimming and J lost 4 bases; unmatched junction nucleotides: 6. The germline V gene encodes CDR1 MDHEN and CDR2 SYDVKM.

This rearrangement joins TRBV7-9 to TRBJ2-1; no reliable D call. The V end lost 3 bases, the J end lost 0 bases, and 21 bases lay between the germline ends. In germline, CDR1 is SEHNR, CDR2 FQNEAQ (reference sequence). The CDR3 spans 19 residues. The CDR3 is CASSLYPLRTGSSYNEQFF. The CDR3 DNA is TGTGCCAGCAGCTTGTATCCCCTCAGAACCGGAAGCTCCTACAATGAGCAGTTCTTC.

This clone appeared once. J is TRBJ2-3 and V is TRBV27, with 9 bases aligning to TRBD2. With 1 base clipped from V and 2 bases from J, the junction kept 4 bases outside the gene matches. Germline assignment: CDR1 MNHEY and CDR2 SMNVEV (reference sequence). This CDR3 is built from 16 residues. DNA of the CDR3: TGTGCCAGCAGTTTATTGCGGACTAGCGTCACAGATACGCAGTATTTT. Encoded protein: CASSLLRTSVTDTQYF.

V gene TRBV7-3 combines with J gene TRBJ2-5; TRBD2 aligns across 12 bases. Germline assignment: CDR1 SGHTA and CDR2 FQGTGA. The V gene end was trimmed by 1 base and the J gene end by 5 bases; junction bases not matched to a gene: 5. The CDR3 contains 16 residues. The CDR3 DNA is TGTGCCAGCAGCTTAAATCTAGCGGGAGGGCCGGAGACCCAGTACTTC. Its translation: CASSLNLAGGPETQYF.

This chain uses TRBV7-9 with TRBJ1-1; no definite D call. CDR1 and CDR2 (germline): SEHNR, FQNEAQ (reference sequence). This CDR3 has 15 residues. V lost 5 bases and J lost 1, with 14 bases in between. This chain's CDR3 is CASSPRGEPNTEAFF. The CDR3 nucleotides read TGTGCCAGCAGCCCCCGCGGGGAACCGAACACTGAAGCTTTCTTT.

This clone was seen only a few times. This chain joins TRBV2 and TRBJ1-4; D might be TRBD1 (5 bases). This CDR3 has 14 amino acids. Trimming took 6 bases from V and 8 from J, leaving 16 bases between them. The germline gives CDR1 SNHLY, CDR2 FYNNEI. CDR3 amino acids: CASRGLLLGEKLFF. The CDR3 nucleotides are TGTGCCAGCAGGGGACTCCTCTTGGGGGAAAAACTGTTTTTT.

In this sample, this clone turned up once. This chain joins TRBV29-1 and TRBJ2-5, with D possibly TRBD1 on 6 matching bases. The CDR3 is 16 residues long. V lost 7 bases, J lost 1 base, and 22 bases lay in between. Germline V gene sequence: CDR1 SQVTM, CDR2 ANQGSEA. In DNA form, the CDR3 reads TGCAGCGCTCACATGGCCGGGACACACCTCCAAGAGACCCAGTACTTC. Translation gives CSAHMAGTHLQETQYF. Full variable domain (rest looked up from reference TRBV29-1 and TRBJ2-5): SAVISQKPSRDICQRGTSLTIQCQVDSQVTMMFWYRQQPGQSLTLIATANQGSEATYESGFVIDKFPISRPNLTFSTLTVSNMSPEDSSIYLCSAHMAGTHLQETQYFGPGTRLLVL.

The chain links TRBV5-1 to TRBJ2-3; TRBD2 matches 7 bases. From germline, CDR1 is SGHRS and CDR2 YFSETQ. Unmatched junction bases numbered 8, after V lost 7 bases and J lost 0 bases. This CDR3 spans 15 amino acids. CDR3 nucleotide sequence: TGCGCCAGCTCCCCCGGGGGACTAAGCACAGATACGCAGTATTTT. Its protein is CASSPGGLSTDTQYF. Combining the CDR3 with reference TRBV5-1 and TRBJ2-3 gives the whole variable domain KAGVTQTPRYLIKTRGQQVTLSCSPISGHRSVSWYQQTPGQGLQFLFEYFSETQRNKGNFPGRFSGRQFSNSRSEMNVSTLELGDSALYLCASSPGGLSTDTQYFGPGTRLTVL.

About this clone: The sample holds other DNA sequences that translate to the same CDR3. This chain joins TRBV6-1 and TRBJ1-1, with 8 positions matching TRBD1. CDR1 is MNHNS and CDR2 is SASEGT in the germline V gene. CDR3 length equals 13 residues. V was clipped by 4 bases and J by 5 bases; unmatched bases: 3. The CDR3 DNA is TGTGCCAGCAGTGCAACAGGGGGAACTGAAGCTTTCTTT. It codes for CASSATGGTEAFF.

This rearrangement joins TRBV5-6 to TRBJ2-7; D not certain. The CDR3 has 13 amino acids. Trimming left V 4 bases short and J 2 bases short, with 10 bases between. Germline lookup yields CDR1 SGHDT and CDR2 YYEEEE. CDR3 sequence reads: CASSTRDPYEQYF. The CDR3 bases are TGTGCCAGCAGCACGAGAGACCCCTACGAGCAGTACTTC.